The 20 T cell receptor beta chains listed next were all sequenced from one sample in a study of shared clonotypes between healthy human individuals. CD45RO-negative CD8 cells positively selected for CCR7 made up the naive population, which excluded terminally differentiated effector memory CD45RA+ cells. Here immunoSEQ multiplex PCR was the method, and the copy in TCRdb shows in-frame clones only, minus some. The data contain roughly 2 million clones, about 94% of them singletons. The specimen was naive CD8+ T cells sorted from blood. The origin of the receptors is a man between 18 and 29 years old in good health.

A remark on this clone: At the DNA level, this CDR3 is encoded by other sequences in the same sample as well. V usage is TRBV11-3 and J usage is TRBJ2-1; D gene ambiguous. From germline, CDR1 is SGHNT and CDR2 YENEEA. Trimming stripped 0 bases from V and 0 bases from J, with 6 bases between. The CDR3 totals 15 residues. The CDR3 sequence is CASSLDPSSYNEQFF. The CDR3 bases are TGTGCCAGCAGCTTAGACCCCAGCTCCTACAATGAGCAGTTCTTC. Variable domain in full (rest from reference TRBV11-3 and TRBJ2-1): EAGVVQSPRYKIIEKKQPVAFWCNPISGHNTLYWYLQNLGQGPELLIRYENEEAVDDSQLPKDRFSAERLKGVDSTLKIQPAELGDSAVYLCASSLDPSSYNEQFFGPGTRLTVL.

V usage is TRBV4-3 and J usage is TRBJ2-7, with a possible D match to TRBD1 (5 bases). V was shortened by 0 bases and J by 2 bases, with 14 bases between the two germline ends. Looked up from germline, CDR1 is LGHNA and CDR2 is YSLEER. The CDR3 has 16 residues. For the CDR3, the DNA is TGCGCCAGCAGCCAAGATACGGCAGGGCATGCCTACGAGCAGTACTTC. Its protein is CASSQDTAGHAYEQYF.

The chain combines TRBV5-6 with TRBJ2-1; D assignment may be TRBD1 or TRBD2 (6 bases each). The CDR3 sequence is 16 residues long. V gave up 4 bases and J gave up 6 bases, with 20 bases separating them. Per the germline V gene, CDR1 is SGHDT and CDR2 is YYEEEE. The CDR3 DNA reads as TGTGCCAGCAGCACCCCTGAGGGGGTGGGGGGCAATGAGCAGTTCTTC. Protein product: CASSTPEGVGGNEQFF.

The chain has TRBV30 and TRBJ2-7; 8 positions match TRBD2. With V trimmed by 7 bases and J by 4 bases, 12 bases remained unmatched. The CDR3 covers 14 residues. Germline V gene sequence: CDR1 GTSNPN, CDR2 SVGIG (reference sequence). The CDR3 region is CAYYESGRGYEQYF. For the CDR3, the DNA is TGTGCCTATTACGAGAGCGGGAGAGGGTACGAGCAGTACTTC.

The rearrangement uses TRBV28 and TRBJ1-6; D may be TRBD1 (5 bases). The CDR3 length is 17 residues. V was clipped by 5 bases and J by 1 base, with 15 bases between them. Germline V gives CDR1 MDHEN, CDR2 SYDVKM. CDR3 sequence (DNA): TGTGCCAGCAGTCCGCGGGGTGAGGGGTCCTATAATTCACCCCTCCACTTT. Its protein is CASSPRGEGSYNSPLHF.

The rearrangement uses TRBV10-2 and TRBJ2-1; the D is unclear. Germline CDR1 reads WSHSY; CDR2 reads SAAADI. V lost 7 bases and J 3 bases, leaving 4 bases between the germline ends. This CDR3 is 11 amino acids long. Here the CDR3 DNA reads TGCGCCAGCAAGGACTACAATGAGCAGTTCTTC. Translating gives CASKDYNEQFF.

As concerns this clone: Other DNA sequences within the sample encode an identical CDR3. The chain recombines TRBV4-1 with TRBJ1-2, with D tentatively TRBD1 (5 bases). The CDR3 totals 15 residues. CDR1 MGHRA and CDR2 YSYEKL come from the germline V gene. The germline V and J ends were trimmed by 0 bases and 5 bases, with 13 bases remaining between them. The CDR3 loop reads CASSQDLAGIYGYTF. In DNA, the CDR3 is TGCGCCAGCAGCCAAGATCTTGCAGGGATTTATGGCTACACCTTC.

This chain uses TRBV5-1 with TRBJ2-3, with D uncertain. CDR1 is SGHRS and CDR2 is YFSETQ in the germline V gene. The germline V and J ends were trimmed by 0 bases and 2 bases, with 7 bases remaining between them. This CDR3 contains 14 residues. The DNA for the CDR3 is TGCGCCAGCAGCTTGGGTGGAGACACAGATACGCAGTATTTT. This encodes CASSLGGDTDTQYF.

For this clone: Distinct nucleotide sequences in the sample also encode this CDR3. V and J are TRBV28 and TRBJ2-7; 7 nucleotides agree with TRBD1. This CDR3 is built from 12 residues. V was pared by 3 bases and J by 5 bases, with 1 base of the junction left unmatched. Germline CDR1 and CDR2: MDHEN and SYDVKM. The CDR3 reads CASSLTGNEQYF. The CDR3, as DNA: TGTGCCAGCAGTTTGACAGGGAACGAGCAGTACTTC.

The rearrangement joins TRBV6-4 to TRBJ2-7; tentatively, D is TRBD2 (6 bases). Trimming pared 3 bases from V and 3 bases from J, leaving 15 bases between. The CDR3 covers 15 residues. Germline V gene data show CDR1 as MRHNA and CDR2 as SNTAGT. This chain's CDR3 is CASSEEGIPFYEQYF. The DNA of the CDR3 is TGTGCCAGCAGTGAGGAGGGTATCCCTTTCTACGAGCAGTACTTC.

This clone was seen only a few times. CDR3 residues: CASSLLGSSYEQYF. In DNA, the CDR3 is TGTGCCAGCAGCTTATTAGGGAGCTCCTACGAGCAGTACTTC. The V and J genes are TRBV7-2 and TRBJ2-7, with D tentatively TRBD2 (5 bases). V lost 2 bases to trimming and J lost 0 bases, with 8 bases between them. This CDR3 spans 14 amino acids. The germline V gene encodes CDR1 SGHTA and CDR2 FQGNSA.

V usage is TRBV4-1 and J usage is TRBJ2-3; 9 nucleotides align to TRBD1. Germline V gives CDR1 MGHRA, CDR2 YSYEKL. V was pared by 0 bases and J by 4 bases, with 5 bases of the junction left unmatched. The CDR3 runs 16 residues. Written as DNA, the CDR3 is TGCGCCAGCAGCCAAGAGGACAGGGGAGTGTCAGATACGCAGTATTTT. It codes for CASSQEDRGVSDTQYF.

The chain carries TRBV9 and TRBJ2-1; 10 bases are shared with TRBD2. The germline gives CDR1 SGDLS, CDR2 YYNGEE. The CDR3 runs to 15 residues. J was trimmed by 7 bases and V by 0 bases; bases with no gene match: 4. The CDR3 reads CASSVAAGGFNEQFF. DNA for the CDR3: TGTGCCAGCAGCGTAGCAGCGGGGGGGTTTAATGAGCAGTTCTTC.

The chain carries TRBV4-1 and TRBJ1-1; perhaps TRBD1 as D (6 bases). The ends were cut back, 2 bases at V and 11 bases at J, with 9 bases in the middle. Germline V gene lookup returns CDR1 MGHRA and CDR2 YSYEKL. There are 11 residues in the CDR3. Here the CDR3 DNA reads TGCGCCAGCAGCCAACCAGGGGATGCTTTCTTT. Translation gives CASSQPGDAFF.

CDR3 nucleotide sequence: TGTGCCTGGAGTGTACTAGGGACCTCCGAGCAGTACTTC. Translating gives CAWSVLGTSEQYF. The rearrangement joins TRBV30 to TRBJ2-7, with D perhaps being TRBD1 or TRBD2 (5 bases each). Germline-derived CDR1 and CDR2 are GTSNPN and SVGIG (reference sequence). This CDR3 is 13 amino acids long. Trimming took off 0 bases at V and 6 bases at J, with 12 bases between the two ends.

Only a few counts were recorded for this clone. The chain joins TRBV7-9 to TRBJ1-1; D remains ambiguous. V dropped 1 base and J dropped 7 bases, with 13 bases sitting between them. CDR3 length: 14 residues. The germline V gene has CDR1 SEHNR and CDR2 FQNEAQ (reference sequence). Written as DNA, the CDR3 is TGTGCCAGCAGCTTAGTAACCCACCCGGATGAAGCTTTCTTT. Its translation is CASSLVTHPDEAFF. The variable domain in full, with the rest retrieved from reference TRBV7-9 and TRBJ1-1, is DTGVSQNPRHKITKRGQNVTFRCDPISEHNRLYWYRQTLGQGPEFLTYFQNEAQLEKSRLLSDRFSAERPKGSFSTLEIQRTEQGDSAMYLCASSLVTHPDEAFFGQGTRLTVV.

V and J are TRBV29-1 and TRBJ1-2, with D tentatively TRBD1 (5 bases). The V end was cut by 0 bases, the J end by 5 bases, with 10 bases between. The CDR3 extends over 13 amino acids. Germline V lookup: CDR1 SQVTM, CDR2 ANQGSEA. CDR3 coding DNA: TGCAGCGTTGAAGACTTTACAGGATATGGCTACACCTTC. Translated: CSVEDFTGYGYTF.

The rearrangement joins TRBV28 to TRBJ2-3; 9 bases line up with TRBD1. V was pared by 3 bases and J by 0 bases, with 7 bases of the junction left unmatched. CDR1 and CDR2 (germline): MDHEN, SYDVKM. CDR3 size: 17 residues. CDR3 region: CASSFWDRVGSTDTQYF. The DNA for the CDR3 is TGTGCCAGCAGTTTTTGGGACAGGGTGGGAAGCACAGATACGCAGTATTTT.

V gene TRBV6-1 combines with J gene TRBJ1-1; tentative D call: TRBD1 (5 bases). The CDR3 totals 14 residues. V lost 3 bases, J lost 1 base, and 9 bases lay in between. Germline CDR1 reads MNHNS; CDR2 reads SASEGT. In DNA, the CDR3 is TGTGCCAGCAGTGATTGGGGGAGGAACACTGAAGCTTTCTTT. Translating it yields CASSDWGRNTEAFF.

The chain links TRBV5-1 to TRBJ2-1; D perhaps matches TRBD1 (6 bases). This CDR3 spans 13 amino acids. Germline V gene sequence: CDR1 SGHRS, CDR2 YFSETQ. With 3 bases removed from V and 9 bases from J, the gap between germline ends came to 13 bases. The CDR3 loop is CASSSGQNPEQFF. DNA for the CDR3: TGCGCCAGCAGCTCGGGACAAAATCCTGAGCAGTTCTTC. Complete variable domain (other parts from reference TRBV5-1 and TRBJ2-1): KAGVTQTPRYLIKTRGQQVTLSCSPISGHRSVSWYQQTPGQGLQFLFEYFSETQRNKGNFPGRFSGRQFSNSRSEMNVSTLELGDSALYLCASSSGQNPEQFFGPGTRLTVL.